This T cell receptor beta chain was sequenced during a study of response to subunit inactivated influenza vaccine. The sample holds a few counts of this clonotype. TCRdb re-derived calls from the RT-PCR reads in MiXCR, one entry per CDR3 protein. The data show more than 600,000 distinct CDR3 sequences, around 20% seen once. The CDR3 runs to 13 residues. V dropped 0 bases and J dropped 1 base, with 6 bases sitting between them. Germline CDR1 SQVTM, CDR2 ANQGSEA. This clonotype originated in a man aged 50 to 60 who received an inactivated influenza vaccine. The source material was PBMCs from blood, sampled 5 days after vaccination. This chain connects TRBV29-1 to TRBJ1-1; possibly TRBD1 for D (5 bases). The CDR3 bases are TGCAGCGTTGAAGAGGGGCCGAACACTGAAGCTTTCTTT. This gives the protein CSVEEGPNTEAFF.